Listed here are 20 T cell receptor beta chains from one sample, sequenced in a study of blood T cell repertoires in COVID-19. Some clones are missing from TCRdb's copy, which holds only in-frame ones; the method was immunoSEQ multiplex PCR. The sample contains about 100,000 clones, roughly 90% of which appear only once. The sequencing sample was made of peripheral blood. These receptors were taken from a man aged 50 or older with active COVID-19.

The rearrangement uses TRBV24-1 and TRBJ2-1, with D perhaps TRBD2 (6 bases). With 5 bases removed from V and 9 bases from J, the gap between germline ends came to 10 bases. This CDR3 contains 12 residues. CDR1 is KGHDR, CDR2 SFDVKD, per germline. CDR3 loop: CATSAEAGEQFF. CDR3 nucleotide sequence: TGTGCCACCAGTGCCGAAGCGGGTGAGCAGTTCTTC.

This clone was counted between two and nine times. This chain links TRBV2 with TRBJ2-1, with 10 bases fitting TRBD2. The CDR3 runs 16 residues. CDR1 and CDR2 from the germline V gene are SNHLY and FYNNEI. The trim removed 4 bases at V and 7 bases at J, leaving 10 bases unmatched. CDR3 region: CASSVQLAGLLNEQFF. The DNA of the CDR3 is TGTGCCAGCAGTGTCCAACTAGCGGGGTTGTTAAATGAGCAGTTCTTC.

V and J are TRBV24-1 and TRBJ2-7; no firm D call. Germline V gene lookup returns CDR1 KGHDR and CDR2 SFDVKD. Trimming pared 3 bases from V and 6 bases from J, leaving 17 bases between. This CDR3 comprises 15 residues. CDR3 coding DNA: TGTGCCACCAGTGATACCCGTAAAGAGCCCTCCGAGCAGTACGTC. Translation gives CATSDTRKEPSEQYV.

The V call is TRBV27, the J call TRBJ2-1; 9 positions match TRBD1. Germline CDR1 reads MNHEY; CDR2 reads SMNVEV (reference sequence). J lost 6 bases, V lost 4 bases, and 7 bases had no gene match. This CDR3 has 15 residues. As DNA, the CDR3 is TGTGCCAGCAGTTCTACCGGGACAGGGCGCAATGAGCAGTTCTTC. Amino acids: CASSSTGTGRNEQFF.

The chain has TRBV6-6 and TRBJ1-4, with D perhaps matching TRBD1 (5 bases). Germline CDR1 is MNHNY and CDR2 is SVGAGI (reference sequence). The CDR3 is 13 amino acids. V was clipped by 7 bases and J by 6 bases, with 12 bases between them. The CDR3, as DNA: TGTGCCAGCAACGACCGGGGGGATGAAAAACTGTTTTTT. This sequence encodes CASNDRGDEKLFF.

V usage is TRBV9 and J usage is TRBJ1-5; D is perhaps TRBD1 (5 bases). Trimming took 4 bases from V and 0 from J, leaving 11 bases between them. The CDR3 totals 15 residues. Looked up from germline, CDR1 is SGDLS and CDR2 is YYNGEE. CDR3 sequence: CASSRTSGSNQPQHF. The CDR3 DNA reads as TGTGCCAGCAGCCGGACATCTGGTAGCAATCAGCCCCAGCATTTT.

This chain uses TRBV19 with TRBJ1-5; D is unclear. Germline V lookup: CDR1 LNHDA, CDR2 SQIVND (reference sequence). This CDR3 is 16 amino acids long. V was shortened by 2 bases and J by 3 bases, with 14 bases between the two germline ends. For the CDR3, the DNA is TGTGCCAGTAGTATATCTCCAGGCAGCCCCAATCAGCCCCAGCATTTT. It yields the protein CASSISPGSPNQPQHF.

This rearrangement joins TRBV13 to TRBJ2-7; TRBD2 matches 8 bases. V dropped 6 bases and J dropped 2; count of bases not matched to a gene: 9. The germline gives CDR1 PRHDT, CDR2 FYEKMQ (reference sequence). The CDR3 consists of 15 residues. CDR3 residues: CASRPGTRRTYEQYV. CDR3 DNA: TGTGCCAGCAGGCCCGGGACTAGGAGGACCTACGAGCAGTACGTC.

The rearrangement joins TRBV5-1 to TRBJ2-1, with TRBD1 matching over 10 bases. Germline V CDR1 and CDR2: SGHRS, YFSETQ. The CDR3 totals 15 residues. V lost 2 bases to trimming and J lost 4 bases; unmatched junction nucleotides: 3. The CDR3: CASSFGQGGYNEQFF. Here the CDR3 DNA reads TGCGCCAGCAGCTTCGGACAGGGGGGTTACAATGAGCAGTTCTTC.

V is TRBV19 and J is TRBJ1-2; 7 bases match TRBD1. This CDR3 contains 15 residues. CDR1 LNHDA and CDR2 SQIVND come from the germline V gene (reference sequence). V gave up 0 bases and J gave up 4 bases; unmatched junction bases: 5. The CDR3 DNA is TGTGCCAGTAGTATAGATCTTCCAGGGGGCTATGGCTACACCTTC. This encodes CASSIDLPGGYGYTF.

The V call is TRBV6-5, the J call TRBJ1-4, with TRBD1 matching 7 bases. The junction had 7 bases not matched to a gene; V was cut back by 5 bases and J by 4 bases. This CDR3 comprises 15 residues. Germline CDR1 is MNHEY and CDR2 is SVGAGI. CDR3 sequence reads: CASSPPGQFNEKLFF. The CDR3 nucleotides are TGTGCCAGCAGTCCCCCGGGACAGTTTAATGAAAAACTGTTTTTT.

V gene TRBV7-8 combines with J gene TRBJ2-1; tentatively, D is TRBD2 (5 bases). Germline CDR1 reads SGHVS; CDR2 reads FQNEAQ. CDR3 length: 16 residues. V lost 2 bases to trimming and J lost 0 bases, with 11 bases between them. The CDR3 protein is CASSLKRTSSYNEQFF. DNA for the CDR3: TGTGCCAGCAGCTTAAAGAGAACTAGCTCCTACAATGAGCAGTTCTTC.

This chain links TRBV5-1 with TRBJ2-6, with TRBD1 matching 8 bases. Looked up from germline, CDR1 is SGHRS and CDR2 is YFSETQ. This CDR3 has 16 residues. The trim removed 1 base at V and 0 bases at J, leaving 0 bases unmatched. This CDR3 is CASSLTGGSGANVLTF. The CDR3 DNA sequence: TGCGCCAGCAGCTTGACAGGGGGCTCTGGGGCCAACGTCCTGACTTTC.

The V call is TRBV2, the J call TRBJ1-1; TRBD1 might be the D (5 bases). Germline assignment: CDR1 SNHLY and CDR2 FYNNEI. This CDR3 is 15 amino acids long. The germline V and J ends were trimmed by 2 bases and 1 base, with 11 bases remaining between them. CDR3 in DNA: TGTGCCAGCAGTGAACTGTCGCAGGGGAACACTGAAGCTTTCTTT. It translates to CASSELSQGNTEAFF.

The chain couples TRBV5-1 to TRBJ2-3; TRBD2 matches at 9 bases. V lost 2 bases to trimming and J lost 2 bases; unmatched junction nucleotides: 3. Germline V CDR1 and CDR2: SGHRS, YFSETQ. The length of the CDR3 is 15 residues. In nucleotides, the CDR3 is TGCGCCAGCAGCTTCGCTAGCGGGAACACAGATACGCAGTATTTT. Protein sequence: CASSFASGNTDTQYF. Full variable domain (outside the CDR3, taken from reference TRBV5-1 and TRBJ2-3): KAGVTQTPRYLIKTRGQQVTLSCSPISGHRSVSWYQQTPGQGLQFLFEYFSETQRNKGNFPGRFSGRQFSNSRSEMNVSTLELGDSALYLCASSFASGNTDTQYFGPGTRLTVL.

This chain uses TRBV6-5 with TRBJ2-7, with D possibly matching TRBD1 (5 bases). In germline, CDR1 is MNHEY, CDR2 SVGAGI. This CDR3 has 13 amino acids. V lost 5 bases and J 7 bases, leaving 15 bases between the germline ends. The CDR3 sequence is CASSQQDLWEQYF. The CDR3 coding sequence is TGTGCCAGCAGTCAACAGGACCTTTGGGAGCAGTACTTC.

V gene TRBV6-5 combines with J gene TRBJ1-5; 9 nucleotides match TRBD1. Germline CDR1 and CDR2: MNHEY and SVGAGI. This CDR3 is 15 amino acids long. Unmatched junction bases numbered 4, after V lost 4 bases and J lost 3 bases. CDR3 bases: TGTGCCAGCAGTTCGGACAGGGGAACCAATCAGCCCCAGCATTTT. Amino acids: CASSSDRGTNQPQHF.

The chain couples TRBV24-1 to TRBJ2-5; TRBD1 agrees at 9 bases. The V gene end was trimmed by 5 bases and the J gene end by 5 bases; junction bases not matched to a gene: 11. The CDR3 spans 16 residues. Germline V gene lookup returns CDR1 KGHDR and CDR2 SFDVKD. Here the CDR3 reads CATSVTLGQGWETQYF. CDR3 DNA: TGTGCCACCAGTGTTACGTTGGGACAGGGATGGGAGACCCAGTACTTC.

This clone was observed once. The chain joins TRBV9 to TRBJ2-7, with 9 positions matching TRBD2. The CDR3 length is 14 residues. Germline V lookup: CDR1 SGDLS, CDR2 YYNGEE. Germline trimming cut 3 bases from V and 5 bases from J; bases unmatched to any gene: 6. The CDR3 nucleotides are TGTGCCAGCAGCGGAAAAGCGGGGGGAAACGAGCAGTACTTC. Its protein is CASSGKAGGNEQYF.

The chain combines TRBV7-9 with TRBJ2-3; 8 bases are shared with TRBD2. The V gene's germline CDR1 is SEHNR and CDR2 FQNEAQ (reference sequence). This CDR3 has 17 residues. J gave up 0 bases and V 0 bases, and 5 bases lay outside the gene matches. The chain's CDR3 is CASSLASGIPSTDTQYF. The CDR3 coding sequence is TGTGCCAGCAGCTTAGCTAGCGGGATCCCCAGCACAGATACGCAGTATTTT.